This entry lists 15 T cell receptor beta chains sequenced from one sample in a study of blood T cell repertoires in COVID-19. Assay used: immunoSEQ multiplex PCR; TCRdb lists only in-frame clones, some missing. The profile shows tens of thousands of clones, approximately 90% of them singletons. Sequences were obtained from peripheral blood. The receptors shown here come from a man aged 35-49 years with acute or convalescent COVID-19.

The gene calls are TRBV3-1 (or the pseudogene TRBV3-2) and TRBJ2-7; 11 bases match TRBD2. Germline CDR1 reads LGHDT; CDR2 reads YNNKEL (reference sequence). J was trimmed by 3 bases and V by 6 bases; bases with no gene match: 4. This CDR3 is 14 amino acids long. The CDR3 DNA reads as TGTGCCAGCAGTACTAGCGGGAGTTTCTACGAGCAGTACTTC. It translates to CASSTSGSFYEQYF.

This clone was seen a single time. The chain combines TRBV29-1 with TRBJ1-1, with D maybe TRBD1 (5 bases). V shed 4 bases and J shed 0 bases, with 6 bases lying between them. The CDR3 has 12 amino acids. Germline CDR1 reads SQVTM; CDR2 reads ANQGSEA. CDR3: CSVGDLNTEAFF. CDR3 DNA sequence: TGCAGCGTTGGGGACTTGAACACTGAAGCTTTCTTT.

This chain connects TRBV6-5 to TRBJ1-2; 7 nucleotides align to TRBD1. Unmatched junction bases numbered 10, after V lost 1 base and J lost 8 bases. The CDR3 runs 15 residues. Germline values: CDR1 MNHEY, CDR2 SVGAGI. CDR3 loop: CASSYFTQGGSGYTF. The CDR3 region has the DNA TGTGCCAGCAGTTACTTTACGCAGGGGGGCTCCGGCTACACCTTC.

The chain joins TRBV9 to TRBJ2-2, with no clear D. CDR1 and CDR2 from the germline V gene are SGDLS and YYNGEE. This CDR3 has 12 residues. Trimming left V 0 bases short and J 6 bases short, with 3 bases between. The CDR3 coding sequence is TGTGCCAGCAGCGTAGCCGCCGGGGAGCTGTTTTTT. Protein: CASSVAAGELFF.

The V call is TRBV14, the J call TRBJ1-1; possible D gene TRBD1, 5 bases. The CDR3 contains 16 residues. From germline, CDR1 is SGHDN and CDR2 FVKESK. The V gene lost 1 base and the J gene lost 1 base, with 13 bases spanning the gap. The CDR3 here is CASSQGGGITNTEAFF. The CDR3 bases are TGTGCCAGCAGCCAAGGGGGGGGGATAACGAACACTGAAGCTTTCTTT.

The CDR3 nucleotides are TGTGCCAGCAGCCCGGGACTAGCGGGAGGGGGCACAGATACGCAGTATTTT. The encoded protein is CASSPGLAGGGTDTQYF. The chain links TRBV6-4 to TRBJ2-3, with 16 bases matching TRBD2. Per germline, CDR1 MRHNA and CDR2 SNTAGT. The CDR3 has 17 amino acids. With V trimmed by 6 bases and J by 1 base, 4 bases remained unmatched.

The gene calls are TRBV24-1 and TRBJ2-1, with D unresolved. This CDR3 comprises 14 residues. Trimming took off 5 bases at V and 8 bases at J, with 15 bases between the two ends. Germline loops: CDR1 KGHDR, CDR2 SFDVKD. CDR3 coding DNA: TGTGCCACCAGTGCCTCAGGCCCCTTAGATGAGCAGTTCTTC. Amino acid sequence: CATSASGPLDEQFF.

The chain employs TRBV13 and TRBJ2-1; tentatively, D is TRBD2 (6 bases). Looked up from germline, CDR1 is PRHDT and CDR2 is FYEKMQ (reference sequence). The V end was cut by 5 bases, the J end by 4 bases, with 15 bases between. The CDR3 totals 15 residues. The CDR3: CASSAQGGAYNEQFF. Here the CDR3 DNA reads TGTGCCAGCAGCGCCCAGGGCGGGGCTTACAATGAGCAGTTCTTC.

This chain connects TRBV7-9 to TRBJ2-1; 11 bases are shared with TRBD2. This CDR3 has 15 amino acids. The V gene's germline CDR1 is SEHNR and CDR2 FQNEAQ (reference sequence). The junction had 5 bases not matched to a gene; V was cut back by 4 bases and J by 6 bases. The CDR3 region is CASSSIAGGFNEQFF. CDR3 DNA sequence: TGTGCCAGCAGCTCCATAGCGGGAGGGTTCAATGAGCAGTTCTTC.

The chain has TRBV25-1 and TRBJ2-3, with D unresolved. The CDR3 spans 16 residues. The germline V and J ends were trimmed by 7 bases and 3 bases, with 20 bases remaining between them. From germline, CDR1 is MGHDK and CDR2 SYGVNS. Written as DNA, the CDR3 is TGTGCCAGCACCGAGGAAGGCGAACCGAGGACAGATACGCAGTATTTT. This codes for CASTEEGEPRTDTQYF.

The CDR3 loop reads CASSFLAGGDEQYF. The CDR3 nucleotides read TGTGCCAGCAGTTTTTTAGCGGGAGGGGACGAGCAGTACTTC. The chain has TRBV27 and TRBJ2-7, with TRBD2 identical over 11 bases. Germline V gene data show CDR1 as MNHEY and CDR2 as SMNVEV (reference sequence). The CDR3 loop spans 14 amino acids. Unmatched junction bases numbered 3, after V lost 3 bases and J lost 5 bases.

The V call is TRBV7-9, the J call TRBJ2-5; the match to TRBD2 covers 8 bases. CDR1 SEHNR and CDR2 FQNEAQ come from the germline V gene (reference sequence). The length of the CDR3 is 14 residues. Trimming cost V 2 bases and J 5 bases; bases outside gene matches: 4. The CDR3 sequence is CASSLSREGETQYF. The DNA for the CDR3 is TGTGCCAGCAGCTTATCTCGGGAGGGGGAGACCCAGTACTTC.

This clone was counted once. This chain joins TRBV7-9 and TRBJ1-4; D is possibly TRBD1 (5 bases). The germline gives CDR1 SEHNR, CDR2 FQNEAQ (reference sequence). The CDR3 totals 12 residues. The V end was cut by 2 bases, the J end by 10 bases, with 8 bases between. The CDR3: CASSLRRGKLFF. The CDR3 DNA reads as TGTGCCAGCAGCTTAAGAAGGGGAAAACTGTTTTTT.

This clone was counted only a few times. The V and J genes are TRBV28 and TRBJ1-4; D remains ambiguous. Per the germline V gene, CDR1 is MDHEN and CDR2 is SYDVKM. The CDR3 spans 11 residues. Trimming shortened V by 3 bases and J by 8 bases, and 4 bases separated the two germline ends. CDR3 protein: CASSLREKLFF. The CDR3, as DNA: TGTGCCAGCAGTTTGCGGGAAAAACTGTTTTTT.

This chain connects TRBV7-2 to TRBJ2-3; no definite D call. CDR1 is SGHTA and CDR2 is FQGNSA in the germline V gene. The CDR3 contains 13 residues. V was pared by 0 bases and J by 6 bases, with 7 bases between. CDR3 sequence reads: CASSLARRDTQYF. CDR3 nucleotides: TGTGCCAGCAGCTTAGCGAGGCGGGATACGCAGTATTTT.